The 8 T cell receptor beta chains presented below share a single source sample, sequenced in a study of T cell repertoires in cytomegalovirus infection. These TCRs' antigens remain unknown. TCRdb called the reads again in MiXCR, with one record for every CDR3 protein. The table has hundreds of thousands of distinct CDR3 sequences, under 35% seen once. The sample consisted of cultured PBMCs, taken from culture after CMV antigen stimulation. These receptors originate from a human donor in good health (CMV status not recorded). Some clones in this sample may be carry-over from other donors' samples.

This clonotype came up a few times. The genes are TRBV28 and TRBJ2-5; 11 bases match TRBD2. This CDR3 spans 16 amino acids. The trim removed 4 bases at V and 4 bases at J, leaving 8 bases unmatched. In germline, CDR1 is MDHEN, CDR2 SYDVKM. The CDR3 is CASSSERLAGRETQYF. In nucleotides, the CDR3 is TGTGCCAGCAGTTCCGAACGACTAGCGGGACGAGAGACCCAGTACTTC. Full variable domain (outside the CDR3, taken from reference TRBV28 and TRBJ2-5): DVKVTQSSRYLVKRTGEKVFLECVQDMDHENMFWYRQDPGLGLRLIYFSYDVKMKEKGDIPEGYSVSREKKERFSLILESASTNQTSMYLCASSSERLAGRETQYFGPGTRLLVL.

This clonotype was seen repeatedly, ten times or more. This chain connects TRBV7-2 to TRBJ2-5; D tentatively fits TRBD1 or TRBD2 (5 bases each). This CDR3 spans 18 amino acids. V lost 1 base to trimming and J lost 4 bases, with 22 bases between them. From germline, CDR1 is SGHTA and CDR2 FQGNSA. Here the CDR3 reads CASSLGAGRNIIGETQYF. The CDR3 bases are TGTGCCAGCAGCTTAGGGGCAGGGAGAAACATAATAGGAGAGACCCAGTACTTC.

In its sample, this clonotype was seen many times. The rearrangement uses TRBV18 and TRBJ1-1, with D possibly matching TRBD1 (5 bases). The CDR3 covers 14 residues. Germline V gene data show CDR1 as KGHSH and CDR2 as LQKENI. V lost 3 bases and J 2 bases, leaving 10 bases between the germline ends. Written as DNA, the CDR3 is TGTGCCAGCTCACCTTTTACAGGTAACACTGAAGCTTTCTTT. Translated: CASSPFTGNTEAFF.

This clonotype was observed a few times. V usage is TRBV19 and J usage is TRBJ2-7; D is unresolved. Germline V CDR1 and CDR2: LNHDA, SQIVND (reference sequence). V lost 4 bases and J lost 4, with 8 bases in between. CDR3 length: 12 amino acids. CDR3 residues: CASSTPGYEQYF. The CDR3 coding sequence is TGTGCCAGTAGTACCCCGGGTTACGAGCAGTACTTC.

This clonotype was seen at least ten times. The chain employs TRBV7-6 and TRBJ2-7, with D possibly called TRBD1 or TRBD2 (5 bases each). The CDR3 consists of 14 residues. Germline V gene data show CDR1 as SGHVS and CDR2 as FNYEAQ. V gave up 6 bases and J gave up 3 bases, with 15 bases separating them. The CDR3 bases are TGTGCCAGCAGACTCCGGGACGGCAACTACGAGCAGTACTTC. Protein sequence: CASRLRDGNYEQYF.

This clonotype turned up a few times. This chain links TRBV11-3 with TRBJ2-3; a weak D match, TRBD1 (7 bases). V was pared by 5 bases and J by 2 bases, with 14 bases between. The CDR3 is 15 amino acids. Per germline, CDR1 SGHNT and CDR2 YENEEA. For the CDR3, the DNA is TGTGCCAGCAGCCCGCGGGACAGACCCACAGATACGCAGTATTTT. It encodes CASSPRDRPTDTQYF. The full variable domain, in which reference TRBV11-3 and TRBJ2-3 provide the parts outside the CDR3, is EAGVVQSPRYKIIEKKQPVAFWCNPISGHNTLYWYLQNLGQGPELLIRYENEEAVDDSQLPKDRFSAERLKGVDSTLKIQPAELGDSAVYLCASSPRDRPTDTQYFGPGTRLTVL.

The chain joins TRBV12-3 or TRBV12-4 to TRBJ2-3; D unresolved. The CDR3 has 13 residues. The V and J ends lost 0 bases and 5 bases respectively, with 6 bases between them. The CDR3 coding sequence is TGTGCCAGCAGTTTAGCCTTTCGAGATACGCAGTATTTT. This translates into CASSLAFRDTQYF.

This clonotype was recorded at least ten times. The chain uses TRBV24-1 and TRBJ2-1; D gene uncertain. The V end was cut by 2 bases, the J end by 2 bases, with 9 bases between. Germline V gene sequence: CDR1 KGHDR, CDR2 SFDVKD. The CDR3 loop spans 15 amino acids. The CDR3 here is CATSDSLRPYNEQFF. The CDR3 DNA sequence: TGTGCCACCAGTGATTCCCTTCGTCCCTACAATGAGCAGTTCTTC.